This TCR beta chain was found in a study of CD8+ T cells in alopecia areata. Turning to the study itself: Treated patients were given oral tofacitinib, which was dosed at 5 to 10 mg twice daily. Study-wide results and caveats: Normal skin contains resident alphabeta T cells, and these are also sequenced in scalp samples. Expanded CD8+ clones among the top 100, and scalp clonality, were significantly decreased by tofacitinib.

Note on this clone: Its target is not known.

Germline V gene lookup returns CDR1 LNHNV and CDR2 YYDKDF (reference sequence). V was shortened by 5 bases and J by 11 bases, with 19 bases between the two germline ends. The CDR3 runs to 13 residues. Once RNA had been extracted, it was reverse transcribed into cDNA to act as the sequencing template. Produced via immunoSEQ multiplex PCR; TCRdb's table is partial and in-frame only. Among tens of thousands of clones listed, more than 90% were seen once. Treatment reported: oral pan-JAK inhibitor, 5-10 mg twice daily. Sequenced material: CD8+ T cells sorted from blood, taken at week 24, from a patient treated with tofacitinib. The sequence came from a human donor with alopecia areata. The chain recombines TRBV15 with TRBJ2-7, with a weak D call TRBD1 (6 bases). The CDR3 DNA reads as TGTGCCACCAGCTACTATGGGACATTCCTGGAGTACTTC. Translating it yields CATSYYGTFLEYF.